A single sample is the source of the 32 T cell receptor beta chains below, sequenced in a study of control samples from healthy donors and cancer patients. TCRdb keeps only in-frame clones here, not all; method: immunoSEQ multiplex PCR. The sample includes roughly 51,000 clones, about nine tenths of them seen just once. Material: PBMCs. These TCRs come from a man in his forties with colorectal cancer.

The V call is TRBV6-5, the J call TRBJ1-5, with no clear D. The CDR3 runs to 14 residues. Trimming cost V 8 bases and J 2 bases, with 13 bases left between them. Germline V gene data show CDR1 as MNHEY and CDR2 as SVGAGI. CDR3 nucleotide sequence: TGTGCCAGCCGAACCGGGGAAGGCAATCAGCCCCAGCATTTT. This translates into CASRTGEGNQPQHF.

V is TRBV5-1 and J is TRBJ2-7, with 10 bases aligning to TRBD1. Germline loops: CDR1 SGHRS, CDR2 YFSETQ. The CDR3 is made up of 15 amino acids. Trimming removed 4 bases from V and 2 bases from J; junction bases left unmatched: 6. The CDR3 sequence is CASSKTGTGAYEQYF. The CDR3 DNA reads TGCGCCAGCAGCAAGACCGGGACAGGGGCCTACGAGCAGTACTTC.

This CDR3 reads CASSLSTGINGYTF. The CDR3, as DNA: TGTGCCAGCAGTTTATCGACAGGGATCAATGGCTACACCTTC. The gene calls are TRBV27 and TRBJ1-2; 7 nucleotides agree with TRBD1. The junction had 4 bases not matched to a gene; V was cut back by 0 bases and J by 6 bases. This CDR3 contains 14 residues. Germline assignment: CDR1 MNHEY and CDR2 SMNVEV (reference sequence).

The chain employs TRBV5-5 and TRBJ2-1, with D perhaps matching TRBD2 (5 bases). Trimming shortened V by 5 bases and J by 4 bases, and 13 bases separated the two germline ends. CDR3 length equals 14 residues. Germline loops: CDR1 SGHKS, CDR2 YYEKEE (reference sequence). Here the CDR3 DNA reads TGTGCCAGCAGTTCACATTCGGGGTACAATGAGCAGTTCTTC. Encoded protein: CASSSHSGYNEQFF. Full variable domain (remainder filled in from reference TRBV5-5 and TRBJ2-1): DAGVTQSPTHLIKTRGQQVTLRCSPISGHKSVSWYQQVLGQGPQFIFQYYEKEERGRGNFPDRFSARQFPNYSSELNVNALLLGDSALYLCASSSHSGYNEQFFGPGTRLTVL.

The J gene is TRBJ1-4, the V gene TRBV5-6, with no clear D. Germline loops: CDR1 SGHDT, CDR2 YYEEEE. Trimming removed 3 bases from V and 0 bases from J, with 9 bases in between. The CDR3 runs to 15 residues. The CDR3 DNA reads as TGTGCCAGCAGCTCAAGGTTTTCAACTAATGAAAAACTGTTTTTT. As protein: CASSSRFSTNEKLFF.

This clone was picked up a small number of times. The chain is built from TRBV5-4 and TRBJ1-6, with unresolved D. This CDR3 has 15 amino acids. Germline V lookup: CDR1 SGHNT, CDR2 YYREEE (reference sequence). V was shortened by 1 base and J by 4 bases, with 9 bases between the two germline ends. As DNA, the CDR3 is TGTGCCAGCAGCTTGCAAGGCCAATATAATTCACCCCTCCACTTT. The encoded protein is CASSLQGQYNSPLHF. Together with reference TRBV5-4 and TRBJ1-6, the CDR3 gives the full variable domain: ETGVTQSPTHLIKTRGQQVTLRCSSQSGHNTVSWYQQALGQGPQFIFQYYREEENGRGNFPPRFSGLQFPNYSSELNVNALELDDSALYLCASSLQGQYNSPLHFGNGTRLTVT.

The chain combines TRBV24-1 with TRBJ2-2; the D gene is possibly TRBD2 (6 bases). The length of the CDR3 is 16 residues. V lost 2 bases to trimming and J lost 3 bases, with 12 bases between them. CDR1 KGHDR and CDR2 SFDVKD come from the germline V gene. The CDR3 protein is CATSDWDGSDTGELFF. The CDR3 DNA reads TGTGCCACCAGTGATTGGGACGGGAGTGACACCGGGGAGCTGTTTTTT.

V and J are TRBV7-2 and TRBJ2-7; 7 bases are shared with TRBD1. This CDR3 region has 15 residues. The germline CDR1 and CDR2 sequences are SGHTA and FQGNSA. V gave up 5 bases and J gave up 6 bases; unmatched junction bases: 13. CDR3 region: CASSTRDSRAAEQYF. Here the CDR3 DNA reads TGTGCCAGCAGCACCCGGGACAGCCGAGCCGCCGAGCAGTACTTC.

DNA for the CDR3: TGTGCCAGCAGTTACAGTCGGGGCGATCAGCCCCAGCATTTT. This encodes CASSYSRGDQPQHF. This chain links TRBV6-5 with TRBJ1-5; tentative D call: TRBD1 (5 bases). Germline assignment: CDR1 MNHEY and CDR2 SVGAGI. The CDR3 totals 14 residues. Trimming removed 2 bases from V and 5 bases from J, with 10 bases in between.

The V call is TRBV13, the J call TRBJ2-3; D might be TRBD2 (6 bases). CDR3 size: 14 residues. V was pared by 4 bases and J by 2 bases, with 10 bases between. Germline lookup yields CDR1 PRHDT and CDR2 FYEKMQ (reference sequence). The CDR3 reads CASSWEDYTDTQYF. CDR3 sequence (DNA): TGTGCCAGCAGCTGGGAGGACTACACAGATACGCAGTATTTT.

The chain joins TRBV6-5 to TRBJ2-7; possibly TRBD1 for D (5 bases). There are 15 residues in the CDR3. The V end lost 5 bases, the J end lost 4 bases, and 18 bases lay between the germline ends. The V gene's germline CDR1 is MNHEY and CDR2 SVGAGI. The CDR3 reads CASSIQGGSYYEQYF. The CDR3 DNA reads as TGTGCCAGCAGTATCCAGGGTGGAAGCTATTACGAGCAGTACTTC.

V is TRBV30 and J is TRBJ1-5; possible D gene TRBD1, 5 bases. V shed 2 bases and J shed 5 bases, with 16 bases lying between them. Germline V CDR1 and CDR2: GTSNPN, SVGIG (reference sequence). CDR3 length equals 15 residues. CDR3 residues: CAWSSWGVGHQPQHF. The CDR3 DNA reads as TGTGCCTGGAGTAGCTGGGGCGTAGGCCATCAGCCCCAGCATTTT.

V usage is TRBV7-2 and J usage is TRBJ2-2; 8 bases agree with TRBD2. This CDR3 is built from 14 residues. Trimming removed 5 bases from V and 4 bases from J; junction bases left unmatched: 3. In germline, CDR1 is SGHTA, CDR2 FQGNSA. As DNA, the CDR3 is TGTGCCAGCAGCCAACTAGCGGCCACCGGGGAGCTGTTTTTT. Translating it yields CASSQLAATGELFF.

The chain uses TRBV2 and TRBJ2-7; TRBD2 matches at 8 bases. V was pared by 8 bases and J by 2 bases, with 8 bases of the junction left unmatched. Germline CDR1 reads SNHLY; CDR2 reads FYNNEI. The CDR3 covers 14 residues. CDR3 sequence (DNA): TGTGCCAGCCGGGAGGGGAGGGGGGCCTACGAGCAGTACTTC. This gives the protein CASREGRGAYEQYF.

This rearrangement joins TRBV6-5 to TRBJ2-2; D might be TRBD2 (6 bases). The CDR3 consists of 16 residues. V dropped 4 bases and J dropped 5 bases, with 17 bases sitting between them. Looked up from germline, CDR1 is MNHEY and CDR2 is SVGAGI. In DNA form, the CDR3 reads TGTGCCAGCAGTTCTGCGTCCGCAGGGAGGACCGGGGAGCTGTTTTTT. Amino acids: CASSSASAGRTGELFF.

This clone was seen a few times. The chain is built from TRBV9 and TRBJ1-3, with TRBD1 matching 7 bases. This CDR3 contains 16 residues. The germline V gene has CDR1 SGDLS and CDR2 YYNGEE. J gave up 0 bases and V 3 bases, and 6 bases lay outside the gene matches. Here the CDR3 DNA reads TGTGCCAGCAGCGGTTACAGGGGATTCTCTGGAAACACCATATATTTT. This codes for CASSGYRGFSGNTIYF.

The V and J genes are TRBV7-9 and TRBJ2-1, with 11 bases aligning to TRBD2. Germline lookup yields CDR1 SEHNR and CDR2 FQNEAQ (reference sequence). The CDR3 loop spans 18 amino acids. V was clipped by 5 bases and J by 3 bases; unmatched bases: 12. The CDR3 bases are TGTGCCAGCAGCCGCGGGACAGCCGGGACTAGCGGCTACAATGAGCAGTTCTTC. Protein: CASSRGTAGTSGYNEQFF. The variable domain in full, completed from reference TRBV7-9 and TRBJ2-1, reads DTGVSQNPRHKITKRGQNVTFRCDPISEHNRLYWYRQTLGQGPEFLTYFQNEAQLEKSRLLSDRFSAERPKGSFSTLEIQRTEQGDSAMYLCASSRGTAGTSGYNEQFFGPGTRLTVL.

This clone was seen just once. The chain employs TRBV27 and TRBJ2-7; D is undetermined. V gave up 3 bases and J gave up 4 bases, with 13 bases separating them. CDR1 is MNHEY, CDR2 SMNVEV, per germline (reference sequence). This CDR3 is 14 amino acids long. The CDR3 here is CASSFYNRLYEQYF. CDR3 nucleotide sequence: TGTGCCAGCAGTTTTTATAACAGATTATACGAGCAGTACTTC.

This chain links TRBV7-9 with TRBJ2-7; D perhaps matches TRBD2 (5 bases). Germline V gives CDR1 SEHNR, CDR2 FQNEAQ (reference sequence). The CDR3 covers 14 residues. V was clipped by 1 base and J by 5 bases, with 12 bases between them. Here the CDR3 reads CASSLGASYHEQYF. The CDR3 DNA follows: TGTGCCAGCAGCTTAGGGGCTAGCTACCACGAGCAGTACTTC.

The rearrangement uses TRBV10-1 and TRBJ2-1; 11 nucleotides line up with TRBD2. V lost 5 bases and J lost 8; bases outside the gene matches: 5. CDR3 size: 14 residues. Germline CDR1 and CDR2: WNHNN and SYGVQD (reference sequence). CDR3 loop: CASSKGTSGHEQFF. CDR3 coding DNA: TGCGCCAGCAGTAAAGGGACTAGCGGCCATGAGCAGTTCTTC.

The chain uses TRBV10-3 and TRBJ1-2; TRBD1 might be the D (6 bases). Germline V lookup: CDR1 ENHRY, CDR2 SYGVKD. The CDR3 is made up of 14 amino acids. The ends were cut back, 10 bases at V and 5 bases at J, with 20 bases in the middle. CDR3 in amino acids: CATPGMEGGYGYTF. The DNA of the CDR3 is TGTGCCACCCCCGGTATGGAAGGGGGTTATGGCTACACCTTC.

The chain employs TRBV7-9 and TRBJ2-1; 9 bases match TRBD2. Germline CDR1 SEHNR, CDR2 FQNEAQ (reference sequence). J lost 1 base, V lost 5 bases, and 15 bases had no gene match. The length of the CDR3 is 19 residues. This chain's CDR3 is CASSPGVSGRHRSYNEQFF. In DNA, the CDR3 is TGTGCCAGCAGCCCGGGGGTTAGCGGGAGACACCGGTCCTACAATGAGCAGTTCTTC.

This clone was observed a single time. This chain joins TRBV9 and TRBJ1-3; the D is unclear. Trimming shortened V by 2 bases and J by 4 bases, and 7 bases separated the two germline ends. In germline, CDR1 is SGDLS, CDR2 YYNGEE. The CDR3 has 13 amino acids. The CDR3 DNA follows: TGTGCCAGCAGCGTGACTACCGGAAACACCATATATTTT. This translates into CASSVTTGNTIYF.

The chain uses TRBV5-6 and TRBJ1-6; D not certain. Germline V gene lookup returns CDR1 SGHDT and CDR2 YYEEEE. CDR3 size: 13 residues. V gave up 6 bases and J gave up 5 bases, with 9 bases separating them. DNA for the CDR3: TGTGCCAGCACCTACAGAGATAATTCACCCCTCCACTTT. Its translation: CASTYRDNSPLHF. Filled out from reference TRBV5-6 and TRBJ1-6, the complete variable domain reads DAGVTQSPTHLIKTRGQQVTLRCSPKSGHDTVSWYQQALGQGPQFIFQYYEEEERQRGNFPDRFSGHQFPNYSSELNVNALLLGDSALYLCASTYRDNSPLHFGNGTRLTVT.

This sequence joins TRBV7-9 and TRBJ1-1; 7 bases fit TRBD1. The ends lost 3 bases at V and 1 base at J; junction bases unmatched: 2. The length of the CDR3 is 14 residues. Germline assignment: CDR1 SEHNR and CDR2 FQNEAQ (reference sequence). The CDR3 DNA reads TGTGCCAGCAGCTTCGGGACAGCGAACACTGAAGCTTTCTTT. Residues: CASSFGTANTEAFF.

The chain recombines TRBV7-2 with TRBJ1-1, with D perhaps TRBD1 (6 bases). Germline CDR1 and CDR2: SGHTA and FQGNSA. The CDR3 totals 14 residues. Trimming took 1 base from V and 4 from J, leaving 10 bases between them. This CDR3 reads CASSLGTVRTEAFF. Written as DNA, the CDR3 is TGTGCCAGCAGCTTAGGGACAGTACGCACTGAAGCTTTCTTT.

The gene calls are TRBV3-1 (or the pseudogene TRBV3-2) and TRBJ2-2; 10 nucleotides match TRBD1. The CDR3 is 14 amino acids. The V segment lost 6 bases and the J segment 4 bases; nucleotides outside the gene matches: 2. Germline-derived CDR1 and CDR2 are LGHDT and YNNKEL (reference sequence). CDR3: CASRTGGVTGELFF. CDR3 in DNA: TGTGCCAGCAGGACAGGGGGCGTCACCGGGGAGCTGTTTTTT.

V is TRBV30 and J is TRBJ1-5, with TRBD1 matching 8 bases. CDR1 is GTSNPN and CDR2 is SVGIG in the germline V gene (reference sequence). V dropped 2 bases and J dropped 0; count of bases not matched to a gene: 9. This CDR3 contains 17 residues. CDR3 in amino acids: CAWSNAGGKNSNQPQHF. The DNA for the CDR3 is TGTGCCTGGAGTAACGCAGGGGGCAAGAATAGCAATCAGCCCCAGCATTTT.

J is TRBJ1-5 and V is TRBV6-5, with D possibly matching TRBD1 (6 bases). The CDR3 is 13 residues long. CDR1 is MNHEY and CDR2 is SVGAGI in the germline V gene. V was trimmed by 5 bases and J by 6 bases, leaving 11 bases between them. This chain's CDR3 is CASSIGGAQPQHF. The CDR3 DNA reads TGTGCCAGCAGTATCGGGGGGGCTCAGCCCCAGCATTTT.

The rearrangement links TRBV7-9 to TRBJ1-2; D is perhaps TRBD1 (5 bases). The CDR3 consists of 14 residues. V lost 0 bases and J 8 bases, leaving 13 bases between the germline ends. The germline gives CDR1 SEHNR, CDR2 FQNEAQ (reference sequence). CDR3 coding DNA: TGTGCCAGCAGCTTAGCGCCGGGGGTTGAAGGCTACACCTTC. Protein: CASSLAPGVEGYTF.

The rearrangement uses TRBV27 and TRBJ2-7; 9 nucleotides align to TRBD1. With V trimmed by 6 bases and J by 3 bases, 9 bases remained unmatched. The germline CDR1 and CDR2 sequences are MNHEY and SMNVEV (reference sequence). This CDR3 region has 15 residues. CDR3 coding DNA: TGTGCCAGCAGCCCTGGGACAGGGAGTTTCTACGAGCAGTACTTC. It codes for CASSPGTGSFYEQYF.

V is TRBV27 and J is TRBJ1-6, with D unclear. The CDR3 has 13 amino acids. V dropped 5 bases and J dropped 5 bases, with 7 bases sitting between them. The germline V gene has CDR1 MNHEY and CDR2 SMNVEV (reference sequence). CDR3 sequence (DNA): TGTGCCAGCAGTCTACGACATAATTCACCCCTCCACTTT. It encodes CASSLRHNSPLHF.